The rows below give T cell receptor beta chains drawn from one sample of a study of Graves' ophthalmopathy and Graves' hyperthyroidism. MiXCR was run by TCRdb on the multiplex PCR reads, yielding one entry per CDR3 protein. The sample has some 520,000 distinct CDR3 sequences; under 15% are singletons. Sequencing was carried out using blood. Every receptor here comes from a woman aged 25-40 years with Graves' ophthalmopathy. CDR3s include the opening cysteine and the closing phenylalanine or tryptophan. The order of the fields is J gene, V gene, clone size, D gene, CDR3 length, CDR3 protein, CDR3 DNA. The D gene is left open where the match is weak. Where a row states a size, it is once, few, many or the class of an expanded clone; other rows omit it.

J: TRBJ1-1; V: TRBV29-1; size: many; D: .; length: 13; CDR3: CSGRGGMGTEAFF; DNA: TGCAGCGGTAGGGGGGGAATGGGCACTGAAGCTTTCTTT
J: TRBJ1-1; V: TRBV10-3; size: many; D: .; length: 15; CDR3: CAIMSRGTANTEAFF; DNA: TGTGCCATCATGAGTAGGGGCACTGCGAACACTGAAGCTTTCTTT
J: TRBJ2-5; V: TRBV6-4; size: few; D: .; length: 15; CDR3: CASSEQGGGQETQYF; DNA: TGTGCCAGCAGTGAGCAGGGGGGGGGTCAAGAGACCCAGTACTTC
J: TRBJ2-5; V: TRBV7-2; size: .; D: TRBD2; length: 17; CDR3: CASSLSSPGGRRETQYF; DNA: TGTGCCAGCAGCTTATCGTCTCCGGGGGGGAGGCGAGAGACCCAGTACTTC
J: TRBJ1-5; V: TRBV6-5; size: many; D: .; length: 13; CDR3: CASSYWTGGPQHF; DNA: TGTGCCAGCAGTTACTGGACGGGGGGGCCCCAGCATTTT
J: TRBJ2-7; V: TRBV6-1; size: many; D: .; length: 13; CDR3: CASSEGPSYEQYF; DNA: TGTGCCAGCAGCGAGGGCCCCTCCTACGAGCAGTACTTC
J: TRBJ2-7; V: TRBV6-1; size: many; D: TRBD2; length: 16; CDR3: CASSEHGTSGRARQYF; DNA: TGTGCCAGCAGTGAACATGGGACTAGCGGGAGGGCCAGGCAGTACTTC
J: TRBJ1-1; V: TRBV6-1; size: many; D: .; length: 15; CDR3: CASSRGDSMNTEAFF; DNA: TGTGCCAGCAGTAGGGGCGATTCGATGAACACTGAAGCTTTCTTT
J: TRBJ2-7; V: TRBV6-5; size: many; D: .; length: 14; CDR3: CASSYETGPYEQYF; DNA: TGTGCCAGCAGTTATGAGACTGGCCCCTACGAGCAGTACTTC
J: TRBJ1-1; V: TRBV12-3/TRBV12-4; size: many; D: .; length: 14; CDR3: CASSFLGSATEAFF; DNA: TGTGCCAGCAGTTTTTTGGGAAGCGCCACTGAAGCTTTCTTT
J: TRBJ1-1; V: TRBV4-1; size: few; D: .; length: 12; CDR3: CASSQGPYEAFF; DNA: TGCGCCAGCAGCCAAGGTCCGTATGAAGCTTTCTTT
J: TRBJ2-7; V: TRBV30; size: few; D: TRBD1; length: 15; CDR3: CAWSPTQGAPYEQYF; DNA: TGTGCCTGGAGCCCCACACAGGGGGCGCCCTACGAGCAGTACTTC
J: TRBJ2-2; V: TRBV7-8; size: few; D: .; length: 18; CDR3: CASSSGGGGPRTPGSCFF; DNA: .
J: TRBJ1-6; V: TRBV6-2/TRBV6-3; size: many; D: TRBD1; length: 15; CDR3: CASSAGQVLNSPLHF; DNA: TGTGCCAGCAGTGCCGGACAGGTGTTGAATTCACCCCTCCACTTT
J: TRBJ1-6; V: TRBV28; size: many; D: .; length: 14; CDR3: CASTMGLSNSPLHF; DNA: TGTGCCAGCACCATGGGACTTTCTAATTCACCCCTCCACTTT
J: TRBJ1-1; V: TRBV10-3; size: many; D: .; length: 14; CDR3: CAISESAGRTEAFF; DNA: TGTGCCATCAGTGAGTCGGCAGGGAGGACTGAAGCTTTCTTT
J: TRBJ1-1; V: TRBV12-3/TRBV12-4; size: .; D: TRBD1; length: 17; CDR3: CASSRSGTGGAETEAFF; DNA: TGTGCCAGCAGTCGGTCCGGGACAGGGGGCGCCGAAACTGAAGCTTTCTTT
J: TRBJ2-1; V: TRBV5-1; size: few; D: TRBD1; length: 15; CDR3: CASTRGTGENNEQFF; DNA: TGCGCCAGCACTAGGGGGACAGGGGAGAACAATGAGCAGTTCTTC
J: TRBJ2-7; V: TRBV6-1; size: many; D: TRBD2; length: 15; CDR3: CASSVGLADLYEQYF; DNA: TGTGCCAGCAGTGTGGGACTAGCGGACCTCTACGAGCAGTACTTC
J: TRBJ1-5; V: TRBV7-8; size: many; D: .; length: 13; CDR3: CASRGNDGQPQHF; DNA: TGTGCCAGCAGGGGCAACGATGGTCAGCCCCAGCATTTT
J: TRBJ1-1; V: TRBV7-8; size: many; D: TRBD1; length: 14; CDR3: CASSPQTGLAEAFF; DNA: TGTGCCAGCAGCCCGCAGACAGGGCTTGCTGAAGCTTTCTTT
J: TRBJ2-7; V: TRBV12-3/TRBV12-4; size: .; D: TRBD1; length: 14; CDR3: CASSFPGQAREQYF; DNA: TGTGCCAGCAGCTTTCCGGGACAGGCGCGGGAGCAGTACTTC
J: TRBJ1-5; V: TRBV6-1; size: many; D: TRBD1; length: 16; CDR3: CASIPRGEVSNQPQHF; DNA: TGTGCCAGCATCCCCAGGGGGGAGGTGAGCAATCAGCCCCAGCATTTT
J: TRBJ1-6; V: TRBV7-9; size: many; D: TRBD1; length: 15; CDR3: CASSLDPGGAFPLHF; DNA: TGTGCCAGCAGCTTAGACCCAGGGGGCGCGTTCCCCCTCCACTTT
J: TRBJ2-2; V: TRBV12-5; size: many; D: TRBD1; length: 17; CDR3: CASGGRGDRANTGELFF; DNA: TGTGCTAGTGGCGGACGGGGGGACAGGGCGAACACCGGGGAGCTGTTTTTT
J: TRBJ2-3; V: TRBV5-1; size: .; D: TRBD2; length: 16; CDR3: CASSRGLAGGTDTQYF; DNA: TGCGCCAGCAGCCGCGGACTAGCGGGGGGGACAGATACGCAGTATTTT
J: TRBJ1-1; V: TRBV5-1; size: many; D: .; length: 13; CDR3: CASSLGQSIEAFF; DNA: TGCGCCAGCAGCTTGGGTCAGTCCATCGAGGCTTTCTTT
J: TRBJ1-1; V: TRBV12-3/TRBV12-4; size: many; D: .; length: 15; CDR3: CASSLWGAENTEAFF; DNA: TGTGCCAGCAGTTTATGGGGGGCCGAGAACACTGAAGCTTTCTTT
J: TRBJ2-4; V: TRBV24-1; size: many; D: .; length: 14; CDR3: CATSDARPNDIKYF; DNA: TGTGCCACCAGTGATGCTCGACCCAATGACATTAAGTACTTC
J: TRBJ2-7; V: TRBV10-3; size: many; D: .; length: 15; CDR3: CAISAGNRFPYEQYF; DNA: TGTGCCATCAGTGCCGGGAACCGGTTCCCCTACGAGCAGTACTTC
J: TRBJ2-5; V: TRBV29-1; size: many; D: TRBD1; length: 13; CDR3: CSVARQGIETQYF; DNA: TGCAGCGTGGCGAGACAGGGGATTGAGACCCAGTACTTC
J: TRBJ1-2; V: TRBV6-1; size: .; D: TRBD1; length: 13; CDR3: CASSLRQGLGYTF; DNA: TGTGCCAGCAGTCTTAGACAGGGCCTCGGCTACACCTTC
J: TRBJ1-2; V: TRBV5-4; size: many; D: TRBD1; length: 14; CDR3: CASSYRGGGYGYTF; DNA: TGTGCCAGCAGCTACAGGGGAGGTGGCTATGGCTACACCTTC
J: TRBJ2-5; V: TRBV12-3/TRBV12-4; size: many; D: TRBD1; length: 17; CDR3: CASSLGGTGMYQETQYF; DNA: TGTGCCAGCAGTTTAGGGGGGACAGGGATGTACCAAGAGACCCAGTACTTC
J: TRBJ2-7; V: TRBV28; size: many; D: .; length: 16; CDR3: CASSLTGDSSSYEQYF; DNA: TGTGCCAGCAGTTTAACGGGCGACTCCAGCTCCTACGAGCAGTACTTC
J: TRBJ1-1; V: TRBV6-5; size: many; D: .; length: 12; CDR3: CASFGLNTEAFF; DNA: TGTGCCAGTTTCGGGCTGAACACTGAAGCTTTCTTT
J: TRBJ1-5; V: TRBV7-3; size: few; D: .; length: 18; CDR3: CASSHTDRSGASNQPQHF; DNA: TGTGCCAGCAGTCATACCGACAGGAGCGGAGCTAGCAATCAGCCCCAGCATTTT